The T cell receptor beta chain under discussion was sequenced for a study of T cells in Graves' hyperthyroidism and ophthalmopathy. Amplified regions were TCR beta CDR3 sequences from RNA transcripts. First-round RT-PCR targeting the TCR CDR3 was performed with the HTBI primer set. TCRdb analysed the multiplex PCR reads with MiXCR anew, one entry per CDR3 protein. The data hold hundreds of thousands of distinct CDR3 sequences, with 15% to 20% observed a single time. With 5 bases removed from V and 6 bases from J, the gap between germline ends came to 8 bases. The germline V gene has CDR1 SQVTM and CDR2 ANQGSEA. This CDR3 is built from 11 residues. Graves' hyperthyroidism was deemed stable given no ophthalmopathy progression within 18 months.

Specimen: blood. The rearrangement links TRBV29-1 to TRBJ1-5; no firm D call. The clonotype originates from a woman aged 25 to 39 with Graves' hyperthyroidism. Written as DNA, the CDR3 is TGCAGCGTTTTAAAAGGTCAGCCCCAGCATTTT. The encoded protein is CSVLKGQPQHF.